The 8 T cell receptor beta chains below come from one sample, sequenced in a study of patients and donors after allogeneic stem cell transplantation. TCRdb analysed the RT-PCR reads with MiXCR anew, one entry per CDR3 protein. The table lists some 960,000 distinct CDR3 sequences, roughly 18% of them singletons. Sequencing was performed on blood, either unsorted or a sorted T cell fraction (not recorded which). The receptor set was obtained from a human donor who was either an allogeneic HSCT recipient or a stem cell or donor lymphocyte infusion donor (not recorded which). It is not recorded whose cells these are; they may come from a transplant donor.

This clonotype was counted between two and nine times. J is TRBJ2-7 and V is TRBV24-1; TRBD1 agrees at 9 bases. The CDR3 contains 15 residues. V dropped 4 bases and J dropped 2; count of bases not matched to a gene: 5. Germline CDR1 is KGHDR and CDR2 is SFDVKD. Here the CDR3 reads CATSDTGTGTYEQYF. CDR3 sequence (DNA): TGTGCCACCAGTGACACCGGGACAGGGACCTACGAGCAGTACTTC.

This chain uses TRBV6-2 or TRBV6-3 with TRBJ1-3; D might be TRBD1 (6 bases). CDR1 and CDR2 from the germline V gene are MNHEY and SVGEGT. The CDR3 covers 16 residues. V shed 2 bases and J shed 1 base, with 12 bases lying between them. The CDR3: CASSYVGTPSGNTIYF. DNA of the CDR3: TGTGCCAGCAGTTACGTCGGGACACCTTCTGGAAACACCATATATTTT.

This clonotype was seen only a few times. The chain couples TRBV13 to TRBJ2-1; TRBD2 aligns across 8 bases. Germline V gene sequence: CDR1 PRHDT, CDR2 FYEKMQ (reference sequence). The V and J ends lost 0 bases and 0 bases, in that order; junction bases with no gene match: 7. The CDR3 contains 18 residues. CDR3 in amino acids: CASSLGAGGLISYNEQFF. The CDR3 coding sequence is TGTGCCAGCAGCTTAGGGGCGGGAGGCCTTATCTCCTACAATGAGCAGTTCTTC.

The genes are TRBV28 and TRBJ2-1; D is undetermined. Looked up from germline, CDR1 is MDHEN and CDR2 is SYDVKM. Trimming cost V 4 bases and J 0 bases, with 10 bases left between them. This CDR3 spans 15 amino acids. CDR3 sequence (DNA): TGTGCCAGCAGTTCGCAACAGAGCTCCTACAATGAGCAGTTCTTC. This codes for CASSSQQSSYNEQFF.

This clonotype has more than one count but fewer than ten. V is TRBV25-1 and J is TRBJ2-7; 12 nucleotides agree with TRBD1. The V gene end was trimmed by 3 bases and the J gene end by 9 bases; junction bases not matched to a gene: 9. The CDR3 sequence is 15 residues long. Germline CDR1 MGHDK, CDR2 SYGVNS. The CDR3 sequence: CASSERWDRGHRQYF. As DNA, the CDR3 is TGTGCCAGCAGTGAGCGTTGGGACAGGGGGCATCGGCAGTACTTC.

The CDR3 loop is CASSLRGQGASGYTF. The CDR3, as DNA: TGTGCCAGCAGCCTCCGTGGACAGGGGGCATCTGGCTACACCTTC. V is TRBV27 and J is TRBJ1-2, with 11 positions matching TRBD1. Germline lookup yields CDR1 MNHEY and CDR2 SMNVEV (reference sequence). The CDR3 extends over 15 amino acids. The J segment lost 7 bases and the V segment lost 6 bases, leaving 10 bases of the junction unmatched.

The chain joins TRBV2 to TRBJ1-5; 8 nucleotides line up with TRBD1. The CDR3 contains 16 residues. Germline CDR1 and CDR2: SNHLY and FYNNEI. V gave up 1 base and J gave up 6 bases; unmatched junction bases: 8. The CDR3 here is CASSEDRGRSSQPQHF. Here the CDR3 DNA reads TGTGCCAGCAGTGAAGACAGGGGGAGGTCTAGTCAGCCCCAGCATTTT.

Concerning this clonotype itself: One end of the junction fails to match germline, which may point to a read error. The chain carries TRBV7-9 and TRBJ2-5, with D possibly being TRBD2 (5 bases). The CDR3 totals 13 residues. The V gene's germline CDR1 is SEHNR and CDR2 FQNEAQ (reference sequence). The CDR3 here is CVSIRGNQETQYF. CDR3 bases: TGTGTCAGCATCCGGGGTAACCAAGAGACCCAGTACTTC.